This TCR beta chain was recorded in a study of blood T cell repertoires in COVID-19. The overall study: Acute-phase and convalescent COVID-19 samples originated in the United States, Italy and Spain. The cDNA or gDNA used as material had been derived from T cells, B-cell-depleted T cells, or PBMCs.

V gave up 6 bases and J gave up 9 bases; unmatched junction bases: 11. Per the germline V gene, CDR1 is SQVTM and CDR2 is ANQGSEA. This CDR3 comprises 14 residues. Authors' methods: Reference gene primer amplification in the assay estimated nucleated cell counts. Some clones are missing from TCRdb's copy, which holds only in-frame ones; the method was immunoSEQ multiplex PCR. V and J calls and clone size are given by that table; D and trimming were obtained from the DNA. This sample has approximately 200,000 clones; roughly 80% occur once, and the top ten carry 5.1%. Sequences were obtained from peripheral blood. The V and J genes are TRBV29-1 and TRBJ1-6; TRBD1 aligns across 7 bases. The TCR comes from a woman aged 55-70 years who had recovered from COVID-19. The CDR3 region has the DNA TGCAGCGTGAGGGGAACAGGGGATTTTTCACCCCTCCACTTT. Amino acid sequence: CSVRGTGDFSPLHF.